The entry that follows covers one TCR beta chain sequence. This sample was taken from a study of OX40 agonist ivuxolimab in advanced cancers. The method was immunoSEQ multiplex PCR; TCRdb's version includes in-frame clones alone and lacks a portion of them. The data show 35,000 or so clones, with approximately 84% seen just once and approximately 18% held by the top ten. The TCR sequence derives from an adult with an advanced solid tumor such as melanoma, head and neck, liver or kidney cancer. This material consisted of CD4+ or CD8+ T cells sorted from blood, taken in a trial of the OX40 agonist ivuxolimab.

The CDR3 here is CASRAPWGYTF. The CDR3 DNA is TGTGCCAGCAGGGCCCCCTGGGGCTACACCTTC. The chain carries TRBV6-4 and TRBJ1-2; D is unresolved. The CDR3 covers 11 residues. Trimming took off 6 bases at V and 8 bases at J, with 10 bases between the two ends. Germline loops: CDR1 MRHNA, CDR2 SNTAGT.